This TCR beta chain stems from a study of T cell responses to AZD1222 COVID-19 vaccine. Study-wide results and caveats: Samples come after the peak T cell response, not at day 14. Across the whole spike, CD4 TCRs peaked at regions 160-218 and 743-854.

Notes on this clone: Its cognate antigen is unknown.

Produced via immunoSEQ multiplex PCR; TCRdb's table is partial and in-frame only. The profile shows about 94,000 clones, 70% to 90% of them singletons. V lost 6 bases and J 3 bases, leaving 8 bases between the germline ends. Germline CDR1 and CDR2: MNHEY and SVGAGI. This CDR3 has 13 amino acids. The source was peripheral blood, collected on day 0 of AZD1222 vaccination. The clonotype comes from an adult in good health. The chain couples TRBV6-5 to TRBJ2-2; D not certain. CDR3 nucleotides: TGTGCCAGCAGGTCGGGTTACACCGGGGAGCTGTTTTTT. Amino acid sequence: CASRSGYTGELFF.